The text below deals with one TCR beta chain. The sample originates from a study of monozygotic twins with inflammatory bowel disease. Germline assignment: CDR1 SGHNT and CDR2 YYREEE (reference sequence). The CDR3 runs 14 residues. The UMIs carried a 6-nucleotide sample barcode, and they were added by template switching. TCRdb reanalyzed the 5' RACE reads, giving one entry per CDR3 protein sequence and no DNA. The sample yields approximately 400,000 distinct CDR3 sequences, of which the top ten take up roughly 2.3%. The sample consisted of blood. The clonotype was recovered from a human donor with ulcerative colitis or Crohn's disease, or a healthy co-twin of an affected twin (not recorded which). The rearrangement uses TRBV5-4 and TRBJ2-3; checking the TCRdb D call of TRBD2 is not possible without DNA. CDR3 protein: CASSLPSGADTQYF.